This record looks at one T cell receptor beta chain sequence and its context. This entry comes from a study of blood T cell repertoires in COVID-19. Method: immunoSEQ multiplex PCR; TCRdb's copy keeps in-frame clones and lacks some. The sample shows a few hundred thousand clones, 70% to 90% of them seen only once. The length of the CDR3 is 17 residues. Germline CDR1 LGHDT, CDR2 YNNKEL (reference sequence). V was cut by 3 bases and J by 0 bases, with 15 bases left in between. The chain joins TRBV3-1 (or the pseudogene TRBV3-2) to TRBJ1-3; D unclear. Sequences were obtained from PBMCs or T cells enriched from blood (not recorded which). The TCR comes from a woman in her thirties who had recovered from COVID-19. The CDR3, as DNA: TGTGCCAGCAGCCACCACACCTTTTCCAGCTCTGGAAACACCATATATTTT. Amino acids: CASSHHTFSSSGNTIYF.